One and the same sample provided the 23 T cell receptor beta chains below, sequenced in a study of blood T cell repertoires in COVID-19. TCRdb's table, derived via immunoSEQ multiplex PCR, lists solely in-frame clones and lacks some. This table holds around 240,000 clones, approximately 86% found once. Sequences were obtained from peripheral blood. The receptor set was obtained from a woman aged 30 to 39 who had recovered from COVID-19.

The rearrangement links TRBV15 to TRBJ1-2; 7 bases are shared with TRBD1. CDR1 and CDR2 (germline): LNHNV, YYDKDF (reference sequence). V shed 5 bases, J shed 3 bases, and the junction held 6 bases outside the gene matches. This CDR3 has 14 residues. This CDR3 is CATSARTGDYGYTF. The CDR3 DNA is TGTGCCACCAGCGCCCGGACAGGAGACTATGGCTACACCTTC.

This clone showed up just once. This sequence joins TRBV21-1 and TRBJ1-5; TRBD1 was called by the table and not checked on the DNA. TRBV21-1 is classified as a pseudogene. The CDR3 contains 17 residues. CDR3 loop: CASTTMTVLIPNQPQHF. In nucleotides, the CDR3 is TGTGCCAGCACGACCATGACAGTGCTTATACCCAATCAGCCCCAGCATTTT.

The gene calls are TRBV24-1 and TRBJ2-5; no clear D gene. V was pared by 9 bases and J by 4 bases, with 8 bases between. Germline V gene sequence: CDR1 KGHDR, CDR2 SFDVKD. The CDR3 is made up of 11 amino acids. CDR3 coding DNA: TGTGCCACCTACCTCGGAGAGACCCAGTACTTC. Translated, it gives CATYLGETQYF.

This chain joins TRBV2 and TRBJ1-2; 7 nucleotides agree with TRBD1. The trim removed 1 base at V and 6 bases at J, leaving 2 bases unmatched. Germline lookup yields CDR1 SNHLY and CDR2 FYNNEI. The CDR3 totals 13 residues. DNA for the CDR3: TGTGCCAGCAGTGAAGACAGGGGAGATGGCTACACCTTC. The encoded protein is CASSEDRGDGYTF. Combining the CDR3 with reference TRBV2 and TRBJ1-2 gives the whole variable domain EPEVTQTPSHQVTQMGQEVILRCVPISNHLYFYWYRQILGQKVEFLVSFYNNEISEKSEIFDDQFSVERPDGSNFTLKIRSTKLEDSAMYFCASSEDRGDGYTFGSGTRLTVV.

V gene TRBV4-3 combines with J gene TRBJ2-7; 9 bases match TRBD2. With 4 bases clipped from V and 2 bases from J, the junction kept 12 bases outside the gene matches. The length of the CDR3 is 17 residues. CDR1 is LGHNA, CDR2 YSLEER, per germline. CDR3: CASSRTTPSGAAYEQYF. The CDR3, as DNA: TGCGCCAGCAGCCGTACAACCCCTAGCGGGGCCGCCTACGAGCAGTACTTC.

This clone appeared a single time. V is TRBV5-1 and J is TRBJ2-7, with 7 nucleotides matching TRBD2. Germline V CDR1 and CDR2: SGHRS, YFSETQ. The CDR3 loop spans 14 amino acids. V shed 4 bases, J shed 1 base, and the junction held 5 bases outside the gene matches. In DNA form, the CDR3 reads TGCGCCAGCAGCGTGGTAGCGGGTTCCTACGAGCAGTACTTC. This encodes CASSVVAGSYEQYF. The variable domain in full, completed from reference TRBV5-1 and TRBJ2-7, reads KAGVTQTPRYLIKTRGQQVTLSCSPISGHRSVSWYQQTPGQGLQFLFEYFSETQRNKGNFPGRFSGRQFSNSRSEMNVSTLELGDSALYLCASSVVAGSYEQYFGPGTRLTVT.

The rearrangement uses TRBV7-8 and TRBJ1-1; 8 positions agree with TRBD1. Trimming at V came to 0 bases and at J to 6 bases, leaving 3 bases not matched to a gene. Germline values: CDR1 SGHVS, CDR2 FQNEAQ. The CDR3 is 14 amino acids. As DNA, the CDR3 is TGTGCCAGCAGCTTAGCAAGACAGGGGTCTGAAGCTTTCTTT. The encoded protein is CASSLARQGSEAFF.

The chain recombines TRBV5-1 with TRBJ1-1; D not resolved. The CDR3 runs to 14 residues. Germline V lookup: CDR1 SGHRS, CDR2 YFSETQ. V shed 0 bases and J shed 0 bases, with 6 bases lying between them. CDR3 sequence: CASSLALMNTEAFF. CDR3 sequence (DNA): TGCGCCAGCAGCTTGGCACTGATGAACACTGAAGCTTTCTTT.

The chain links TRBV9 to TRBJ1-2; the match to TRBD1 covers 8 bases. J lost 2 bases, V lost 3 bases, and 6 bases had no gene match. Germline values: CDR1 SGDLS, CDR2 YYNGEE. This CDR3 comprises 15 residues. DNA for the CDR3: TGTGCCAGCAGCGCCACAGGGGGAAGAAACTATGGCTACACCTTC. Its protein product is CASSATGGRNYGYTF.

The chain carries TRBV3-1 (or the pseudogene TRBV3-2) and TRBJ1-2; D call uncertain. This CDR3 spans 12 amino acids. Germline V gene lookup returns CDR1 LGHDT and CDR2 YNNKEL (reference sequence). The V and J ends lost 0 bases and 8 bases respectively, with 7 bases between them. This CDR3 is CASSQEREGYTF. CDR3 bases: TGTGCCAGCAGCCAAGAACGGGAAGGCTACACCTTC.

The CDR3 coding sequence is TGTGCCACCAGTGATTCCGCGAGCACAGATACGCAGTATTTT. This gives the protein CATSDSASTDTQYF. The chain employs TRBV24-1 and TRBJ2-3; D remains ambiguous. V lost 2 bases and J 0 bases, leaving 5 bases between the germline ends. Looked up from germline, CDR1 is KGHDR and CDR2 is SFDVKD. The CDR3 spans 14 residues.

The sample holds a few counts of this clone. The rearrangement joins TRBV21-1 to TRBJ1-1; the table names TRBD1, a call not compared with the DNA. TRBV21-1 is shown as a pseudogene. This CDR3 is 15 amino acids long. The CDR3 bases are TGTGCCAGCAGCAAAGGGGCAGGGATGAACACTGAAGCTTTCTTT. It yields the protein CASSKGAGMNTEAFF.

The J gene is TRBJ2-7, the V gene TRBV10-3; D possibly corresponds to TRBD1 (5 bases). V lost 4 bases, J lost 6 bases, and 19 bases lay in between. The germline gives CDR1 ENHRY, CDR2 SYGVKD. CDR3 length: 15 amino acids. The CDR3, as DNA: TGTGCCATCAGTGCTTCAGGGCAGACTTCGGCCGAGCAGTACTTC. Residues: CAISASGQTSAEQYF.

V and J are TRBV10-2 and TRBJ1-2; D perhaps matches TRBD1 (5 bases). Looked up from germline, CDR1 is WSHSY and CDR2 is SAAADI. Between the trimmed V and J ends, which lost 6 bases and 1 base, there was a span of 6 bases. The CDR3 has 12 residues. The CDR3 nucleotides read TGCGCCAGCAGCGACAGTAACTATGGCTACACCTTC. Translated, it gives CASSDSNYGYTF.

The chain is built from TRBV5-1 and TRBJ2-7; 12 positions agree with TRBD2. J gave up 3 bases and V 4 bases, and 5 bases lay outside the gene matches. This CDR3 is built from 15 residues. Per the germline V gene, CDR1 is SGHRS and CDR2 is YFSETQ. CDR3 residues: CASSLLAGGLYEQYF. The DNA for the CDR3 is TGCGCCAGCAGCCTTCTAGCGGGGGGGCTCTACGAGCAGTACTTC.

The CDR3: CASSLGDRVNQPQHF. DNA of the CDR3: TGTGCCAGCAGCTTAGGGGACAGGGTAAATCAGCCCCAGCATTTT. The chain employs TRBV11-2 and TRBJ1-5; TRBD1 agrees at 9 bases. V gave up 1 base and J gave up 4 bases; unmatched junction bases: 2. The CDR3 totals 15 residues. Per germline, CDR1 SGHAT and CDR2 FQNNGV.

The chain's CDR3 is CASSKGPTDEQYF. CDR3 in DNA: TGTGCCAGCAGCAAGGGGCCCACCGACGAGCAGTACTTC. This chain uses TRBV5-4 with TRBJ2-7; TRBD1 is a possible D gene (5 bases). Germline CDR1 SGHNT, CDR2 YYREEE (reference sequence). Trimming left V 4 bases short and J 5 bases short, with 13 bases between. The CDR3 is made up of 13 amino acids.

This chain links TRBV18 with TRBJ2-2; no firm D call. Germline CDR1 is KGHSH and CDR2 is LQKENI. This CDR3 has 16 amino acids. Trimming removed 6 bases at V and 2 bases at J, with 16 bases between. The CDR3 here is CASSYQAVFNTGELFF. CDR3 in DNA: TGTGCCAGCTCTTACCAAGCTGTATTTAACACCGGGGAGCTGTTTTTT.

The chain links TRBV25-1 to TRBJ2-7, with D hard to call. The CDR3 is 14 amino acids. Germline CDR1 reads MGHDK; CDR2 reads SYGVNS. V lost 1 base to trimming and J lost 9 bases, with 16 bases between them. The CDR3 is CASSESDNLGRQYF. The CDR3 bases are TGTGCCAGCAGTGAATCCGACAATCTGGGTCGGCAGTACTTC.

The rearrangement joins TRBV7-6 to TRBJ2-6; TRBD1 might be the D (6 bases). The length of the CDR3 is 18 residues. V was trimmed by 5 bases and J by 0 bases, leaving 17 bases between them. Germline V gene sequence: CDR1 SGHVS, CDR2 FNYEAQ. This chain's CDR3 is CASSPRGKQVSGANVLTF. The CDR3 region has the DNA TGTGCCAGCAGCCCCAGGGGTAAACAAGTCTCTGGGGCCAACGTCCTGACTTTC.

The rearrangement links TRBV5-1 to TRBJ2-1; a possible D gene is TRBD1 (6 bases). Germline V CDR1 and CDR2: SGHRS, YFSETQ. With 0 bases removed from V and 2 bases from J, the gap between germline ends came to 9 bases. The CDR3 is made up of 15 amino acids. The CDR3 region has the DNA TGCGCCAGCAGCTTGGGGGGACAAGCCTACAATGAGCAGTTCTTC. The encoded protein is CASSLGGQAYNEQFF.

The chain uses TRBV18 and TRBJ2-5; the match to TRBD2 covers 11 bases. The trim removed 2 bases at V and 1 base at J, leaving 9 bases unmatched. Germline V gene sequence: CDR1 KGHSH, CDR2 LQKENI. This CDR3 spans 18 amino acids. The CDR3 is CASSPEGPLAGGQETQYF. In DNA, the CDR3 is TGTGCCAGCTCACCAGAAGGGCCCCTAGCGGGGGGCCAAGAGACCCAGTACTTC.

This clone has only one observation. The chain is built from TRBV5-4 and TRBJ1-2; 8 nucleotides align to TRBD1. Per the germline V gene, CDR1 is SGHNT and CDR2 is YYREEE (reference sequence). After removal of 4 bases from V and 4 bases from J, the junction contained 3 bases not matched to a gene. The CDR3 extends over 13 amino acids. The CDR3 region has the DNA TGTGCCAGCAGCCAAGGACAGGGCTATGGCTACACCTTC. Amino acid sequence: CASSQGQGYGYTF.